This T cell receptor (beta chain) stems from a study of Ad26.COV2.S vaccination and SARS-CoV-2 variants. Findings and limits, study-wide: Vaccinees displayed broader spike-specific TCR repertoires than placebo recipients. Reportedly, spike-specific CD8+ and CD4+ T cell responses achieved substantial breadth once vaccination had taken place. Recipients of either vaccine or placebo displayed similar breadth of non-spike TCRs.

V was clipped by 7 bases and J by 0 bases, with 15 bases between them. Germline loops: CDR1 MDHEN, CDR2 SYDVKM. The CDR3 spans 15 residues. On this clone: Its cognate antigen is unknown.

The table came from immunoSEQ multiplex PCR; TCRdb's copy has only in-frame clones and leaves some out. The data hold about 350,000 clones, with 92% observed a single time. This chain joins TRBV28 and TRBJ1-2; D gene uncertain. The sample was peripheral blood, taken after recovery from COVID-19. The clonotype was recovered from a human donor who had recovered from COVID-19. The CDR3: CASILDLRANYGYTF. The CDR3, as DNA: TGTGCCAGCATCCTAGACCTTAGAGCTAACTATGGCTACACCTTC.